This T cell receptor (beta chain) was identified in a study of CD8 T cells in Susac syndrome. Random-hexamer reverse transcription was applied to roughly 0.5 to 1 ug RNA. TCRdb reprocessed the immunoSEQ multiplex PCR reads via MiXCR and lists one record per CDR3 protein. The sample carries some 200,000 distinct CDR3 sequences, about 94% recorded once. The CDR3 extends over 14 amino acids. Stable or active relapsing-remitting multiple sclerosis, untreated and meeting revised McDonald criteria, defined the controls. The TCR was taken from a human donor with multiple sclerosis. The sample taken for sequencing was CD8+ T cells from PBMCs. V gene TRBV21-1 combines with J gene TRBJ1-2. TRBV21-1 is termed a pseudogene. CDR3 region: CASSKVRIPYGYTF. CDR3 nucleotide sequence: TGTGCCAGCAGCAAAGTGCGGATCCCCTATGGCTACACCTTC.